This is a list of T cell receptor beta chains from one sample in a study of cytomegalovirus exposure and HLA in healthy donors. This table comes from immunoSEQ multiplex PCR, and its TCRdb copy is limited to in-frame clones, with some not included. The sample carries tens of thousands of clones, over 75% recorded once. The material sequenced was PBMCs. The receptors here all came from a male donor in good health and CMV-seropositive. Both conserved end residues are part of each CDR3. D genes are given only for firm matches. Clone sizes are given selectively: once, few, many, or a class where the clone is expanded.

cdr3_nt: TGTGCCAGCAGCTTAAAGGGGACAGCCAATCAGCCCCAGCATTTT
cdr3_aa: CASSLKGTANQPQHF
d_call: TRBD1
v_call: TRBV7-2
cdr3_length: 15
j_call: TRBJ1-5
clone_size: few

cdr3_nt: TGTGCCAGCACCTCTTTTGGGACAGGGGGCGAGCAGTACTTC
cdr3_aa: CASTSFGTGGEQYF
d_call: TRBD1
v_call: TRBV28
cdr3_length: 14
j_call: TRBJ2-7
clone_size: NA

cdr3_nt: TGTGCCAGCAGTTCGGGACTAGCGGGGTCGGGGACCCAGTACTTC
cdr3_aa: CASSSGLAGSGTQYF
d_call: TRBD2
v_call: TRBV5-8
cdr3_length: 15
j_call: TRBJ2-5
clone_size: NA

cdr3_nt: TGTGCCAGCAGCCGGACGGGAAACTACAATGAGCAGTTCTTC
cdr3_aa: CASSRTGNYNEQFF
d_call: NA
v_call: TRBV11-1
cdr3_length: 14
j_call: TRBJ2-1
clone_size: NA

cdr3_nt: TGTGCCAGCAGTTTAGGCGGCAGGGGGCAGGGCTACACCTTC
cdr3_aa: CASSLGGRGQGYTF
d_call: TRBD1
v_call: TRBV27
cdr3_length: 14
j_call: TRBJ1-2
clone_size: once

cdr3_nt: TGTGCCAGCAGCTTAGCAGCTAGCTTAGGCGAGCAGTACTTC
cdr3_aa: CASSLAASLGEQYF
d_call: NA
v_call: TRBV7-2
cdr3_length: 14
j_call: TRBJ2-7
clone_size: NA

cdr3_nt: TGTGCCAGCAGCCAGACGGGGGGGGTACTCACAGATACGCAGTATTTT
cdr3_aa: CASSQTGGVLTDTQYF
d_call: TRBD2
v_call: TRBV14
cdr3_length: 16
j_call: TRBJ2-3
clone_size: NA

cdr3_nt: TGTGCCAGCAGCTCTCCGGACAGGGGGTTGCCTAACTCCTACGAGCAGTACTTC
cdr3_aa: CASSSPDRGLPNSYEQYF
d_call: TRBD1
v_call: TRBV7-9
cdr3_length: 18
j_call: TRBJ2-7
clone_size: NA

cdr3_nt: TGCGCCAGCAGTCAATCGGGCAGGCCAGACCCCTACGAGCAGTACTTC
cdr3_aa: CASSQSGRPDPYEQYF
d_call: NA
v_call: TRBV23-1
cdr3_length: 16
j_call: TRBJ2-7
clone_size: few

cdr3_nt: TGTGCCAGCAGTGAAGTAAGGGGGCAGAACACTGAAGCTTTCTTT
cdr3_aa: CASSEVRGQNTEAFF
d_call: TRBD1
v_call: TRBV6-1
cdr3_length: 15
j_call: TRBJ1-1
clone_size: NA

cdr3_nt: TGCGCCAGCAGCCCGACAGGGTACCCCAGCGAGCAGTACTTC
cdr3_aa: CASSPTGYPSEQYF
d_call: TRBD1
v_call: TRBV4-1
cdr3_length: 14
j_call: TRBJ2-7
clone_size: NA

cdr3_nt: TGTGCCAGCAGCCAAGATGCGGCACCCCCTATGGCCCTCCACTTT
cdr3_aa: CASSQDAAPPMALHF
d_call: NA
v_call: TRBV14
cdr3_length: 15
j_call: TRBJ1-6
clone_size: NA

cdr3_nt: TGCGCCAGCAGCTTTTGGGGGGAAACTGAAGCTTTCTTT
cdr3_aa: CASSFWGETEAFF
d_call: NA
v_call: TRBV5-1
cdr3_length: 13
j_call: TRBJ1-1
clone_size: NA

cdr3_nt: TGTGCCAGCAGACCCGGGACAGGGTTTGAAAAATCACCCCTCCACTTT
cdr3_aa: CASRPGTGFEKSPLHF
d_call: TRBD1
v_call: TRBV2
cdr3_length: 16
j_call: TRBJ1-6
clone_size: NA

cdr3_nt: TGTGCCAGCTCACGAGAGAGTAGAACCTACGAGCAGTACTTC
cdr3_aa: CASSRESRTYEQYF
d_call: NA
v_call: TRBV18
cdr3_length: 14
j_call: TRBJ2-7
clone_size: NA

cdr3_nt: TGCAGCGTTGAAGAAGGAAGCCGAGACAGGGGGTTGAATCAGCCCCAGCATTTT
cdr3_aa: CSVEEGSRDRGLNQPQHF
d_call: TRBD1
v_call: TRBV29-1
cdr3_length: 18
j_call: TRBJ1-5
clone_size: NA

cdr3_nt: TGTGCCAGCAGAAGGGGGCTCGATACCTATGGCTACACCTTC
cdr3_aa: CASRRGLDTYGYTF
d_call: TRBD1
v_call: TRBV5-6
cdr3_length: 14
j_call: TRBJ1-2
clone_size: NA

cdr3_nt: TGCAGCGTTGAAGTACAGACTAGCCCGGTATACGAGCAGTACTTC
cdr3_aa: CSVEVQTSPVYEQYF
d_call: TRBD2
v_call: TRBV29-1
cdr3_length: 15
j_call: TRBJ2-7
clone_size: NA

cdr3_nt: TGTGCCACCTTCGAGGCGGGCTATGGCTACACCTTC
cdr3_aa: CATFEAGYGYTF
d_call: NA
v_call: TRBV7-9
cdr3_length: 12
j_call: TRBJ1-2
clone_size: NA

cdr3_nt: TGTGCCAGCTCACTGAGACAGGGACGAACGGCCGGGGAGCTGTTTTTT
cdr3_aa: CASSLRQGRTAGELFF
d_call: TRBD1
v_call: TRBV18
cdr3_length: 16
j_call: TRBJ2-2
clone_size: NA

cdr3_nt: TGTGCCAGCAGCTTAACCTCAGTTGTTGGCACCGGGGAGCTGTTTTTT
cdr3_aa: CASSLTSVVGTGELFF
d_call: NA
v_call: TRBV7-8
cdr3_length: 16
j_call: TRBJ2-2
clone_size: NA

cdr3_nt: TGCGCCAGCAGCGATACTAGCGGGAGTTGGAATGAGCAGTTCTTC
cdr3_aa: CASSDTSGSWNEQFF
d_call: TRBD2
v_call: TRBV4-1
cdr3_length: 15
j_call: TRBJ2-1
clone_size: NA

cdr3_nt: TGCGCCAGCAGTCCCGGGGGGAGAGATACGCAGTATTTT
cdr3_aa: CASSPGGRDTQYF
d_call: TRBD2
v_call: TRBV4-1
cdr3_length: 13
j_call: TRBJ2-3
clone_size: few

cdr3_nt: TGCGCCAGCAGCTCGGCCAGGGTAGACTCTGGAAACACCATATATTTT
cdr3_aa: CASSSARVDSGNTIYF
d_call: NA
v_call: TRBV5-1
cdr3_length: 16
j_call: TRBJ1-3
clone_size: NA

cdr3_nt: TGTGCCATCAGTGAGTCGAGCGGCTTTGAGGCTTTCTTT
cdr3_aa: CAISESSGFEAFF
d_call: NA
v_call: TRBV10-3
cdr3_length: 13
j_call: TRBJ1-1
clone_size: NA

cdr3_nt: TGTGCCAGCAGTACAAGGGTTGCGGGACAGGGCCGATTGAGCACAGATACGCAGTATTTT
cdr3_aa: CASSTRVAGQGRLSTDTQYF
d_call: TRBD1
v_call: TRBV27
cdr3_length: 20
j_call: TRBJ2-3
clone_size: NA

cdr3_nt: TGTGCCAGCAGCTTGGGCGGGAGCAATCTGTACGAGCAGTACTTC
cdr3_aa: CASSLGGSNLYEQYF
d_call: TRBD2
v_call: TRBV7-2
cdr3_length: 15
j_call: TRBJ2-7
clone_size: few

cdr3_nt: TGTGCCAGTAGCCGGAGTGGCAATCAGCCCCAGCATTTT
cdr3_aa: CASSRSGNQPQHF
d_call: NA
v_call: TRBV19
cdr3_length: 13
j_call: TRBJ1-5
clone_size: once

cdr3_nt: TGTGCCAGCAGTCTACGGGACACCCAGGCGGGGGAGCTGTTTTTT
cdr3_aa: CASSLRDTQAGELFF
d_call: NA
v_call: TRBV28
cdr3_length: 15
j_call: TRBJ2-2
clone_size: few

cdr3_nt: TGTGCCTGGAGTGTAATTTGGGGCAGGGGGCGATCCCAGTCCTACGAGCAGTACTTC
cdr3_aa: CAWSVIWGRGRSQSYEQYF
d_call: TRBD1
v_call: TRBV30
cdr3_length: 19
j_call: TRBJ2-7
clone_size: NA

cdr3_nt: TGCAGCGCGATGGACAGGAGATACGAGCAGTACTTC
cdr3_aa: CSAMDRRYEQYF
d_call: TRBD1
v_call: TRBV29-1
cdr3_length: 12
j_call: TRBJ2-7
clone_size: NA

cdr3_nt: TGTGCCAGCAGGGTACAGGGAGCAAGGACTGAAGCTTTCTTT
cdr3_aa: CASRVQGARTEAFF
d_call: NA
v_call: TRBV6-6
cdr3_length: 14
j_call: TRBJ1-1
clone_size: NA

cdr3_nt: TGTGCCAGCAGTGTCGGACAGGGGGCGGGGAACACTGAAGCTTTCTTT
cdr3_aa: CASSVGQGAGNTEAFF
d_call: TRBD1
v_call: TRBV6-1
cdr3_length: 16
j_call: TRBJ1-1
clone_size: NA

cdr3_nt: TGTGCCATCAGCCCCCGGACAACGAACACTGAAGCTTTCTTT
cdr3_aa: CAISPRTTNTEAFF
d_call: NA
v_call: TRBV10-3
cdr3_length: 14
j_call: TRBJ1-1
clone_size: NA

cdr3_nt: TGTGCCTGGAGTGTGCAAGGGAGCTATGGCTACACCTTC
cdr3_aa: CAWSVQGSYGYTF
d_call: NA
v_call: TRBV30
cdr3_length: 13
j_call: TRBJ1-2
clone_size: NA

cdr3_nt: TGTGCCAGCAGGGAGACAGCCGTTATGTCCTATGGCTACACCTTC
cdr3_aa: CASRETAVMSYGYTF
d_call: NA
v_call: TRBV28
cdr3_length: 15
j_call: TRBJ1-2
clone_size: once

cdr3_nt: TGTGCCAGCAGCTTAAAGTCGGGGTATGGCGGGGAGCTGTTTTTT
cdr3_aa: CASSLKSGYGGELFF
d_call: NA
v_call: TRBV7-6
cdr3_length: 15
j_call: TRBJ2-2
clone_size: NA

cdr3_nt: TGCGCCAGCGGCGGGGCTTCCACAGATACGCAGTATTTT
cdr3_aa: CASGGASTDTQYF
d_call: NA
v_call: TRBV5-1
cdr3_length: 13
j_call: TRBJ2-3
clone_size: NA

cdr3_nt: TGTGCCAGCAGTGCGGGACTAGCGGGGTTAGGTTCCTACGAGCAGTACTTC
cdr3_aa: CASSAGLAGLGSYEQYF
d_call: TRBD2
v_call: TRBV2
cdr3_length: 17
j_call: TRBJ2-7
clone_size: NA

cdr3_nt: TGTGCCAGTAGTGCGCGGACAGCAGGGGTGAGTCAGCCCCAGCATTTT
cdr3_aa: CASSARTAGVSQPQHF
d_call: NA
v_call: TRBV19
cdr3_length: 16
j_call: TRBJ1-5
clone_size: once

cdr3_nt: TGTGCCAGCAGCTTTCCCAACGGGATATCCACTGAAGCTTTCTTT
cdr3_aa: CASSFPNGISTEAFF
d_call: NA
v_call: TRBV7-9
cdr3_length: 15
j_call: TRBJ1-1
clone_size: NA

cdr3_nt: TGTGCCAGCAGTTTTGGAGCCTACGAGCAGTACTTC
cdr3_aa: CASSFGAYEQYF
d_call: NA
v_call: TRBV2
cdr3_length: 12
j_call: TRBJ2-7
clone_size: NA

cdr3_nt: TGTGCCAGCAGTTTGCGGAAAGAGACCCAGTACTTC
cdr3_aa: CASSLRKETQYF
d_call: NA
v_call: TRBV27
cdr3_length: 12
j_call: TRBJ2-5
clone_size: NA

cdr3_nt: TGTGCCAGCAGCATAGACAGGGGGAACACCGGGGAGCTGTTTTTT
cdr3_aa: CASSIDRGNTGELFF
d_call: TRBD1
v_call: TRBV5-4
cdr3_length: 15
j_call: TRBJ2-2
clone_size: NA

cdr3_nt: TGTGCCAGCAGCTCTCCCGGGACTTCCTACAATGAGCAGTTCTTC
cdr3_aa: CASSSPGTSYNEQFF
d_call: NA
v_call: TRBV6-5
cdr3_length: 15
j_call: TRBJ2-1
clone_size: NA

cdr3_nt: TGTGCCACCAGCAGAGAACGAGCGGGAGGGCGGTTTGCCATTCAGTACTTC
cdr3_aa: CATSRERAGGRFAIQYF
d_call: TRBD2
v_call: TRBV15
cdr3_length: 17
j_call: TRBJ2-4
clone_size: NA

cdr3_nt: TGTGCCAGGGGGGGACGCAGTTCCTACGAGCAGTACTTC
cdr3_aa: CARGGRSSYEQYF
d_call: NA
v_call: TRBV2
cdr3_length: 13
j_call: TRBJ2-7
clone_size: NA

cdr3_nt: TGTGCCAGCAGCCCCCGGGCGGGGGCCCAAGAGACCCAGTACTTC
cdr3_aa: CASSPRAGAQETQYF
d_call: NA
v_call: TRBV4-2
cdr3_length: 15
j_call: TRBJ2-5
clone_size: few

cdr3_nt: TGTGCCAGCAACGCGCATCCCGGGACTAGCGGGAGTCCATCCCAGTACTTC
cdr3_aa: CASNAHPGTSGSPSQYF
d_call: TRBD2
v_call: TRBV28
cdr3_length: 17
j_call: TRBJ2-5
clone_size: few

cdr3_nt: TGTGCCAGCAGCACCTCACAGGGGAGCACCGGGGAGCTGTTTTTT
cdr3_aa: CASSTSQGSTGELFF
d_call: TRBD1
v_call: TRBV5-4
cdr3_length: 15
j_call: TRBJ2-2
clone_size: NA

cdr3_nt: TGCGCCAGCAGCCAAGAATGGGCGCGGGGCGGCCTCTGGGAGCAGTACTTC
cdr3_aa: CASSQEWARGGLWEQYF
d_call: NA
v_call: TRBV4-1
cdr3_length: 17
j_call: TRBJ2-7
clone_size: NA

cdr3_nt: TGTGCCAGCAGTAGAGCAGGGGTGTCGAACACTGAAGCTTTCTTT
cdr3_aa: CASSRAGVSNTEAFF
d_call: NA
v_call: TRBV2
cdr3_length: 15
j_call: TRBJ1-1
clone_size: NA

cdr3_nt: TGTGCCAGCTCTGAGGGACAGGGGTTATCCTACGAGCAGTACTTC
cdr3_aa: CASSEGQGLSYEQYF
d_call: TRBD1
v_call: TRBV6-1
cdr3_length: 15
j_call: TRBJ2-7
clone_size: NA